This paragraph covers one T cell receptor (beta chain) sequence. Germline CDR1 is GTSNPN and CDR2 is SVGIG (reference sequence). This CDR3 is 15 amino acids long. V gave up 2 bases and J gave up 4 bases; unmatched junction bases: 9. The sample is drawn from a study of T cell changes during pregnancy in multiple sclerosis. Method: immunoSEQ multiplex PCR; TCRdb's copy keeps in-frame clones and lacks some. The sample lists over 10,000 clones; around 88% were seen once. The V call is TRBV30, the J call TRBJ2-3; 7 nucleotides line up with TRBD2. The source material was CD8+ T cells from peripheral blood mononuclear cells, sampled in the second trimester of pregnancy. The TCR was taken from a female donor in good health, enrolled as a control in a pregnancy study. CDR3 amino acids: CAWSSGGSSADTQYF. The DNA of the CDR3 is TGTGCCTGGAGTTCTGGCGGGAGCTCGGCAGATACGCAGTATTTT.